These 18 T cell receptor beta chains share one sample of origin, sequenced in a study of blood T cell repertoires in COVID-19 (dated by TCRdb to 2020 to 2022). The library was generated by the immunoSEQ multiplex PCR assay. The immuneACCESS repertoire file appears here via TCRdb, limited to in-frame rearrangements. These files lack a portion of the clones; in checked studies, under half of the deficit traces to unresolved V genes, and the cause of the others is not known. This sample is represented by about 250,000 clones; 70% to 90% of them were singletons. The ten largest clones add up to 15% to 19% of the sample. Sequencing was carried out using PBMCs or T cells enriched from blood (not recorded which). The receptor source for this set is a man aged 18-30 years who had recovered from COVID-19.

V gene TRBV11-3 combines with J gene TRBJ2-7, with a weak D call TRBD1 (5 bases). CDR3 length equals 13 residues. Germline values: CDR1 SGHNT, CDR2 YENEEA. V shed 5 bases and J shed 7 bases, with 15 bases lying between them. The CDR3 sequence is CASSVSQALEQYF. In nucleotides, the CDR3 is TGTGCCAGCAGCGTATCACAGGCTCTTGAGCAGTACTTC. Filled out from reference TRBV11-3 and TRBJ2-7, the complete variable domain reads EAGVVQSPRYKIIEKKQPVAFWCNPISGHNTLYWYLQNLGQGPELLIRYENEEAVDDSQLPKDRFSAERLKGVDSTLKIQPAELGDSAVYLCASSVSQALEQYFGPGTRLTVT.

The count of this clone is one. The genes are TRBV10-3 and TRBJ2-3; 8 bases match TRBD2. This CDR3 is built from 13 residues. Germline V CDR1 and CDR2: ENHRY, SYGVKD. After removal of 6 bases from V and 4 bases from J, the junction contained 3 bases not matched to a gene. DNA of the CDR3: TGTGCCATCAGGGGGACTAGTGCAGATACGCAGTATTTT. Translated: CAIRGTSADTQYF.

The gene calls are TRBV7-2 and TRBJ2-7, with a possible D match to TRBD2 (6 bases). The CDR3 runs to 13 residues. V was cut by 10 bases and J by 2 bases, with 15 bases left in between. Germline loops: CDR1 SGHTA, CDR2 FQGNSA. CDR3 amino acids: CATGRGSTYEQYF. Written as DNA, the CDR3 is TGTGCCACGGGGCGGGGCTCAACCTACGAGCAGTACTTC.

This rearrangement joins TRBV6-5 to TRBJ1-6; D not resolved. V lost 0 bases and J 10 bases, leaving 13 bases between the germline ends. Germline V lookup: CDR1 MNHEY, CDR2 SVGAGI. The CDR3 is 15 residues long. CDR3 protein: CASSYSATAGSPLHF. In nucleotides, the CDR3 is TGTGCCAGCAGTTACTCCGCAACTGCGGGGTCACCCCTCCACTTT.

The chain couples TRBV3-1 (or the pseudogene TRBV3-2) to TRBJ2-2; D gene uncertain. Trimming stripped 2 bases from V and 5 bases from J, with 9 bases between. Germline assignment: CDR1 LGHDT and CDR2 YNNKEL (reference sequence). The CDR3 covers 14 residues. CDR3 coding DNA: TGTGCCAGCAGCCAATCCTACGGGACCGGGGAGCTGTTTTTT. It specifies CASSQSYGTGELFF.

The V call is TRBV21-1, the J call TRBJ1-4; the table gives TRBD1 as D, unverified against the DNA. TRBV21-1 is described as a pseudogene. The CDR3 covers 17 residues. The CDR3 here is CASSKRLQGASSEKLFF. CDR3 DNA sequence: TGTGCCAGCAGCAAACGGCTCCAGGGGGCCTCCTCTGAAAAACTGTTTTTT.

This chain joins TRBV5-1 and TRBJ2-2; 11 bases fit TRBD2. Germline V lookup: CDR1 SGHRS, CDR2 YFSETQ. After removal of 1 base from V and 5 bases from J, the junction contained 4 bases not matched to a gene. This CDR3 has 16 residues. The CDR3 DNA reads as TGCGCCAGCAGCTTGTCACTAGCGGGAGAAACCGGGGAGCTGTTTTTT. Translating it yields CASSLSLAGETGELFF.

This chain uses TRBV25-1 with TRBJ2-5, with 8 bases identical to TRBD2. This CDR3 contains 14 residues. Trimming cost V 4 bases and J 4 bases; bases outside gene matches: 5. The V gene's germline CDR1 is MGHDK and CDR2 SYGVNS. CDR3 protein: CASSVAAGGETQYF. The CDR3 region has the DNA TGTGCCAGCAGTGTTGCCGCGGGAGGAGAGACCCAGTACTTC. The variable domain in full, with the rest retrieved from reference TRBV25-1 and TRBJ2-5, is EADIYQTPRYLVIGTGKKITLECSQTMGHDKMYWYQQDPGMELHLIHYSYGVNSTEKGDLSSESTVSRIRTEHFPLTLESARPSHTSQYLCASSVAAGGETQYFGPGTRLLVL.

The J gene is TRBJ1-6, the V gene TRBV28; TRBD1 matches 7 bases. Germline V CDR1 and CDR2: MDHEN, SYDVKM. This CDR3 has 14 amino acids. V was clipped by 5 bases and J by 8 bases; unmatched bases: 6. The CDR3 sequence: CASSVDRDHSPLHF. The DNA of the CDR3 is TGTGCCAGCAGTGTAGACAGGGATCATTCACCCCTCCACTTT.

The DNA for the CDR3 is TGTGCCAGCAGTTCGACAGGGTTTCCCACTGAAGCTTTCTTT. It translates to CASSSTGFPTEAFF. The rearrangement uses TRBV6-5 and TRBJ1-1; TRBD1 agrees at 7 bases. Unmatched junction bases numbered 6, after V lost 4 bases and J lost 4 bases. CDR1 MNHEY and CDR2 SVGAGI come from the germline V gene. The CDR3 has 14 residues.

The V and J genes are TRBV27 and TRBJ2-3; D might be TRBD2 (5 bases). Trimming pared 6 bases from V and 6 bases from J, leaving 7 bases between. Germline assignment: CDR1 MNHEY and CDR2 SMNVEV (reference sequence). This CDR3 is 11 amino acids long. The CDR3 protein is CASRTGDTQYF. In DNA form, the CDR3 reads TGTGCCAGCAGGACGGGGGATACGCAGTATTTT.

Only a few counts were recorded for this clone. The chain links TRBV30 to TRBJ1-1, with TRBD1 as a possible D gene (5 bases). The germline gives CDR1 GTSNPN, CDR2 SVGIG (reference sequence). This CDR3 region has 13 residues. The V end lost 8 bases, the J end lost 6 bases, and 19 bases lay between the germline ends. The CDR3 nucleotides are TGTGCCCAATCAGGACAAATGATGGCTGAAGCTTTCTTT. Its protein product is CAQSGQMMAEAFF.

The CDR3 protein is CASSPQQAQNTEAFF. The CDR3 bases are TGTGCCAGCTCACCACAGCAGGCGCAGAACACTGAAGCTTTCTTT. This chain links TRBV18 with TRBJ1-1; D is uncertain. This CDR3 comprises 15 residues. The germline V and J ends were trimmed by 1 base and 1 base, with 10 bases remaining between them. From germline, CDR1 is KGHSH and CDR2 LQKENI.

The chain links TRBV5-8 to TRBJ1-1, with unresolved D. Germline lookup yields CDR1 SGHTS and CDR2 YDEGEE. V lost 0 bases, J lost 7 bases, and 10 bases lay in between. The CDR3 runs 13 residues. CDR3 nucleotides: TGTGCCAGCAGCTTGGTTTTCCAGGTTGAAGCTTTCTTT. Its translation is CASSLVFQVEAFF.

The genes are TRBV27 and TRBJ2-7; the D is unclear. Germline V gene sequence: CDR1 MNHEY, CDR2 SMNVEV (reference sequence). V was clipped by 5 bases and J by 1 base, with 9 bases between them. The length of the CDR3 is 13 residues. This CDR3 reads CASSGDVSYEQYF. As DNA, the CDR3 is TGTGCCAGCAGTGGAGACGTTTCCTACGAGCAGTACTTC.

The chain couples TRBV19 to TRBJ1-2, with TRBD1 matching over 9 bases. The CDR3 is 17 residues long. Germline trimming cut 8 bases from V and 4 bases from J; bases unmatched to any gene: 17. Germline V CDR1 and CDR2: LNHDA, SQIVND (reference sequence). For the CDR3, the DNA is TGTGCCAGTGGTCCGGGACAGGGTAATCCTAGACTCTATGGCTACACCTTC. This codes for CASGPGQGNPRLYGYTF.

This chain joins TRBV15 and TRBJ2-2; D may be TRBD1 (6 bases). Germline CDR1 LNHNV, CDR2 YYDKDF (reference sequence). This CDR3 spans 15 amino acids. V lost 0 bases and J 4 bases, leaving 9 bases between the germline ends. DNA of the CDR3: TGTGCCACCAGCAGAGATAAAGGGGGCACCGGGGAGCTGTTTTTT. It codes for CATSRDKGGTGELFF.

This chain connects TRBV7-9 to TRBJ2-1, with 13 positions matching TRBD2. The CDR3 covers 17 residues. Per the germline V gene, CDR1 is SEHNR and CDR2 is FQNEAQ (reference sequence). With V trimmed by 4 bases and J by 8 bases, 11 bases remained unmatched. The CDR3 sequence is CASSYGLAGDWLDEQFF. The CDR3 DNA reads TGTGCCAGCAGCTACGGACTAGCGGGAGACTGGTTGGATGAGCAGTTCTTC.